Listed below are T cell receptor beta chains from one sample, sequenced in a study of shared clonotypes between healthy human individuals. Data came from immunoSEQ multiplex PCR; TCRdb stores just in-frame clones and leaves some out. The sample comprises some 2.1 million clones, about 95% of which are singletons, and approximately 1.2% rests with the top ten. Sequencing input: naive CD8+ T cells sorted from blood. Receptor source: a man between 18 and 29 years old in good health. The CDR3 runs from the conserved cysteine through the conserved F or W. The D gene is left open where the match is weak. Not all rows give a size; the values are once, few, many and, for expanded clones, a class.

TRBJ1-3	TRBV4-1	.	.	TGCGCCAGCAGCCAATCCCGGACAGCTGGAAACACCATATATTTT	CASSQSRTAGNTIYF
TRBJ2-7	TRBV28	.	TRBD1	TGTGCCAGCAGCCCGAGGGACAGCAGCTCCTACGAGCAGTACTTC	CASSPRDSSSYEQYF
TRBJ2-3	TRBV6-1	.	.	TGTGCCAGCAGTGAAGCGACAACCACTAGCACAGATACGCAGTATTTT	CASSEATTTSTDTQYF
TRBJ1-2	TRBV7-9	.	.	TGTGCCAGCAGCTTAACGGACGGACAGTCCTATGGCTACACCTTC	CASSLTDGQSYGYTF
TRBJ2-7	TRBV7-9	.	.	TGTGCCAGCAGCTTAGCAGGGTGGGCCTCCTACGAGCAGTACTTC	CASSLAGWASYEQYF
TRBJ1-1	TRBV19	.	.	TGTGCCAGTAGCTTCGACCACCGTGAAGCTTTCTTT	CASSFDHREAFF
TRBJ2-7	TRBV27	.	.	TGTGCCAGCAGCCCTGATCCGGGACTGGAGGGCTACGAGCAGTACTTC	CASSPDPGLEGYEQYF
TRBJ2-2	TRBV14	once	TRBD1	TGTGCCAGCAGCCAACTAGCAGGGGGCAGTTTTACTACCGGGGAGCTGTTTTTT	CASSQLAGGSFTTGELFF
TRBJ1-2	TRBV4-2	.	.	TGTGCCAGCAGCCAAGATTACAACGCCGGGTATGGCTACACCTTC	CASSQDYNAGYGYTF
TRBJ2-2	TRBV5-8	.	.	TGTGCCAGCAGCCGCACCCCCGACATTACGAACACCGGGGAGCTGTTTTTT	CASSRTPDITNTGELFF
TRBJ2-7	TRBV9	.	.	TGTGCCAGCAGCGTAGGGTTGGCGGAAACCTACGAGCAGTACTTC	CASSVGLAETYEQYF
TRBJ1-1	TRBV29-1	.	.	TGCAGCGTTGACATTTCCCGGGACACCTTGAACACTGAAGCTTTCTTT	CSVDISRDTLNTEAFF
TRBJ2-3	TRBV29-1	.	TRBD2	TGCAGCCCCCGGACTAGCCCGAAAGATACGCAGTATTTT	CSPRTSPKDTQYF
TRBJ2-5	TRBV28	.	.	TGTGCCAGCAGTTTAGACGCGGAGACCCAGTACTTC	CASSLDAETQYF
TRBJ1-5	TRBV6-1	.	.	TGTGCCAGCAGTGTTTCAGGGACCCAGCCCCAGCATTTT	CASSVSGTQPQHF
TRBJ1-2	TRBV4-3	.	TRBD1	TGCGCCAGCAGCCAAGATCAGGGGGACAGGGGGCTCTATGGCTACACCTTC	CASSQDQGDRGLYGYTF
TRBJ2-5	TRBV28	.	.	TGTGCCACCGAGTGGGAGACCCAGTACTTC	CATEWETQYF
TRBJ2-3	TRBV4-1	.	.	TGCGCCAGCAGCCAAGGAGGGAACACAGATACGCAGTATTTT	CASSQGGNTDTQYF
TRBJ1-1	TRBV6-1	few	.	TGTGCCAGCAGTGAGAGGGGAGGGAGGAACACTGAAGCTTTCTTT	CASSERGGRNTEAFF
TRBJ1-1	TRBV6-5	once	.	TGTGCCAGCAGTTATAGCTGGGACACTGAAGCTTTCTTT	CASSYSWDTEAFF